This T cell receptor beta chain was observed in a study of vaccination and CD4 T cells after COVID-19. Across the study: Post-COVID sampling occurred a median around 97 days after diagnosis (range 35 to 161). As control conditions, cultures were given either a CEFX pool serving as positive control, an HIV-1 Nef pool, or no peptide at all.

Regarding treatment: roughly 11-day PBMC culture with coronavirus spike peptide pools or control peptides (ViraFEST assay). This clonotype was counted between two and nine times. As yet, its antigen is unknown. With the Oncomine TCR Beta short-read assay, DNA from cultured CD4+ T cells was sequenced. After culture, CD4+ T cells served as the source for genomic DNA extraction. A single record per CDR3 protein comes from TCRdb applying MiXCR to the PCR reads. The sample shows around 6,300 distinct CDR3 sequences, approximately 80% of them seen only once. Germline V gene data show CDR1 as DFQATT and CDR2 as SNEGSKA (reference sequence). The CDR3 has 14 amino acids. Between the trimmed V and J ends, which lost 3 bases and 2 bases, there was a span of 13 bases.

The rearrangement uses TRBV20-1 and TRBJ2-5; no reliable D call. The TCR originated in a human donor who had recovered from COVID-19. Material for sequencing was CD4+ T cells from blood, cultured in vitro. The CDR3 nucleotides are TGCAGTGCTAGGGCTCCGGGCGCGCAAGAGACCCAGTACTTC. Translating it yields CSARAPGAQETQYF.